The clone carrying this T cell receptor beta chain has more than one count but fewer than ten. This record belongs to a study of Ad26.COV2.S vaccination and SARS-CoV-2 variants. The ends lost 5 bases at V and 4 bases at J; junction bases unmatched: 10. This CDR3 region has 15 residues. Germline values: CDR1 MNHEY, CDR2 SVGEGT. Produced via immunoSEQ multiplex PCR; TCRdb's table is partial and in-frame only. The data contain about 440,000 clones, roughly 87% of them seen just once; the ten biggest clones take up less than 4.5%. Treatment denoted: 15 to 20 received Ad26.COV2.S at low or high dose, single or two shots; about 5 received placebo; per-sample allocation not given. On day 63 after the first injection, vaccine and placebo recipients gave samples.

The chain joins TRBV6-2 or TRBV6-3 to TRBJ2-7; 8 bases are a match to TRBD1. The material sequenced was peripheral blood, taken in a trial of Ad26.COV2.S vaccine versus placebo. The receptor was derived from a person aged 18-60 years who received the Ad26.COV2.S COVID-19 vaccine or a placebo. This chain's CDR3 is CASSARTGKSYEQYF. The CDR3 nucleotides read TGTGCCAGCAGTGCGCGGACAGGGAAGTCGTACGAGCAGTACTTC.